The 27 T cell receptor beta chains listed next were all sequenced from one sample in a study of neurological immune-mediated disorders. Each CDR3 protein gets one entry after TCRdb re-called the 5' RACE reads with MiXCR. Among roughly 100,000 distinct CDR3 sequences listed, 3% to 4% were seen once. Specimen: PBMCs. These receptors originate from a woman in her forties or fifties with multiple sclerosis.

In this sample, this clonotype turned up many times. This rearrangement joins TRBV11-2 to TRBJ1-1; TRBD1 matches at 7 bases. Per germline, CDR1 SGHAT and CDR2 FQNNGV. The CDR3 spans 17 residues. Unmatched junction bases numbered 12, after V lost 5 bases and J lost 0 bases. The CDR3, as DNA: TGTGCCAGCAGCCCTGGGCTGGGCAGGGGGATGAACACTGAAGCTTTCTTT. Encoded protein: CASSPGLGRGMNTEAFF.

This clonotype has a single count. A single base separates this from a much larger clone, so it may be a read error. The CDR3 sequence: CDSSERGERQFF. The CDR3 DNA follows: TGTGACAGCAGCGAAAGAGGTGAACGGCAGTTCTTC. The rearrangement uses TRBV2 and TRBJ2-1; D is uncertain. Germline lookup yields CDR1 SNHLY and CDR2 FYNNEI. The length of the CDR3 is 12 residues.

This clonotype showed up many times. In nucleotides, the CDR3 is TGTGCCAGCAGCTTGGGGGACTCGACTTTCTACAATGAGCAGTTCTTC. Translating gives CASSLGDSTFYNEQFF. V is TRBV5-6 and J is TRBJ2-1, with D tentatively TRBD2 (6 bases). This CDR3 has 16 residues. Germline V lookup: CDR1 SGHDT, CDR2 YYEEEE. With 0 bases removed from V and 3 bases from J, the gap between germline ends came to 13 bases.

This clonotype occurred many times. This CDR3 reads CASRRGGGRYSNQPQHF. Written as DNA, the CDR3 is TGTGCCAGCAGGCGAGGTGGGGGTCGGTATAGCAATCAGCCCCAGCATTTT. This sequence joins TRBV12-3 or TRBV12-4 and TRBJ1-5, with D possibly TRBD1 on 5 matching bases. This CDR3 has 17 residues. V was cut by 6 bases and J by 0 bases, with 18 bases left in between.

There are many counts of this clonotype. This chain connects TRBV14 to TRBJ1-6; 9 bases agree with TRBD1. Germline V CDR1 and CDR2: SGHDN, FVKESK. The CDR3 has 17 amino acids. V dropped 4 bases and J dropped 4; count of bases not matched to a gene: 8. The CDR3 loop reads CASSPRTGAFYNSPLHF. The DNA for the CDR3 is TGTGCCAGCAGCCCCCGGACAGGGGCGTTTTATAATTCACCCCTCCACTTT.

The chain is built from TRBV9 and TRBJ1-4, with TRBD1 as a possible D gene (6 bases). Germline CDR1 SGDLS, CDR2 YYNGEE. V lost 6 bases to trimming and J lost 7 bases, with 19 bases between them. The CDR3 runs 15 residues. CDR3 loop: CASKGGDSSFEKLFF. The CDR3 DNA reads TGTGCCAGCAAAGGGGGTGACAGTAGTTTTGAAAAACTGTTTTTT.

This clonotype was picked up a small number of times. This chain connects TRBV7-3 to TRBJ1-2; D unclear. The V gene lost 4 bases and the J gene lost 2 bases, with 8 bases spanning the gap. The CDR3 extends over 13 amino acids. Germline CDR1 SGHTA, CDR2 FQGTGA. CDR3 sequence reads: CASSSPENYGYTF. DNA of the CDR3: TGTGCCAGCAGCTCGCCAGAAAACTATGGCTACACCTTC.

This clonotype was counted many times. This rearrangement joins TRBV20-1 to TRBJ2-5; D unresolved. The V end lost 0 bases, the J end lost 4 bases, and 15 bases lay between the germline ends. In germline, CDR1 is DFQATT, CDR2 SNEGSKA (reference sequence). This CDR3 comprises 15 residues. Here the CDR3 DNA reads TGCAGTGCTAGAGATAGAGTAACCCCCCCAGAGACCCAGTACTTC. Translation: CSARDRVTPPETQYF.

As for this clonotype: A much bigger clone sits one base away, suggesting this may be a read error. V usage is TRBV20-1 and J usage is TRBJ2-2; 10 nucleotides line up with TRBD2. CDR1 and CDR2 (germline): DFQATT, SNEGSKA (reference sequence). CDR3 length: 14 residues. The CDR3 bases are TGCAGTGCGCCAACCGGGACTAGCGCCGGGGAGCCGTTTTTT. Protein sequence: CSAPTGTSAGEPFF.

This clonotype showed up many times. The rearrangement joins TRBV5-1 to TRBJ2-2, with TRBD1 matching over 8 bases. The germline V gene encodes CDR1 SGHRS and CDR2 YFSETQ. The CDR3 runs 15 residues. V was clipped by 7 bases and J by 7 bases; unmatched bases: 12. The CDR3 is CASARQGRKGGELFF. As DNA, the CDR3 is TGCGCCAGCGCTCGACAGGGGCGAAAAGGCGGGGAGCTGTTTTTT.

This clonotype was recorded many times. The rearrangement links TRBV18 to TRBJ1-2, with a possible D match to TRBD1 (5 bases). CDR1 and CDR2 from the germline V gene are KGHSH and LQKENI. The CDR3 consists of 13 residues. V was trimmed by 3 bases and J by 6 bases, leaving 11 bases between them. Here the CDR3 reads CASSPDRAHGYTF. CDR3 bases: TGTGCCAGCTCACCTGACAGAGCCCATGGCTACACCTTC.

This clonotype was counted many times. The J gene is TRBJ2-1, the V gene TRBV25-1; 11 bases agree with TRBD2. The CDR3 extends over 13 amino acids. V dropped 7 bases and J dropped 7; count of bases not matched to a gene: 3. In germline, CDR1 is MGHDK, CDR2 SYGVNS. Here the CDR3 reads CASKLAGDNEQFF. For the CDR3, the DNA is TGTGCCAGCAAACTAGCGGGGGATAATGAGCAGTTCTTC.

This clonotype was seen repeatedly, ten times or more. CDR3 residues: CASDKRGDTEAFF. The CDR3 nucleotides are TGTGCCAGCGACAAACGGGGGGACACTGAAGCTTTCTTT. The chain has TRBV12-3 or TRBV12-4 and TRBJ1-1; weak D call: TRBD1 (5 bases). V was pared by 8 bases and J by 3 bases, with 13 bases between. CDR3 length: 13 amino acids.

V is TRBV20-1 and J is TRBJ2-3; tentatively, D is TRBD2 (7 bases). The CDR3 extends over 15 amino acids. V was clipped by 6 bases and J by 0 bases, with 16 bases between them. Germline V gene sequence: CDR1 DFQATT, CDR2 SNEGSKA (reference sequence). The CDR3 DNA reads as TGCAGTGCGAGTGGGGGGGCCCCTAGCACAGATACGCAGTATTTT. Its protein product is CSASGGAPSTDTQYF.

This clonotype occurred a few times. The genes are TRBV7-6 and TRBJ2-1; no reliable D call. The CDR3 is 15 residues long. V was trimmed by 3 bases and J by 8 bases, leaving 17 bases between them. From germline, CDR1 is SGHVS and CDR2 FNYEAQ. CDR3 coding DNA: TGTGCCAGCAGCTTTAGCCCTTCAGTTAGGGATGAGCAGTTCTTC. It encodes CASSFSPSVRDEQFF.

This clonotype has ten or more counts. This rearrangement joins TRBV10-1 to TRBJ2-3; D tentatively fits TRBD1 or TRBD2 (5 bases each). Trimming took off 6 bases at V and 6 bases at J, with 19 bases between the two ends. The CDR3 extends over 15 amino acids. The germline V gene encodes CDR1 WNHNN and CDR2 SYGVQD (reference sequence). CDR3 sequence reads: CASRAGTSSRDTQYF. The CDR3 DNA reads as TGCGCCAGCAGGGCCGGGACCTCCTCTCGGGATACGCAGTATTTT.

In this sample, this clonotype turned up many times. The chain carries TRBV24-1 and TRBJ1-2, with D hard to call. The CDR3 covers 13 residues. Deletions cut 1 base from V and 7 bases from J, with 9 bases between. Germline V gene data show CDR1 as KGHDR and CDR2 as SFDVKD. CDR3 nucleotides: TGTGCCACCAGTGATTTTGTAGGTTTTGGCTACACCTTC. As protein: CATSDFVGFGYTF.

This clonotype was observed many times. This chain uses TRBV5-1 with TRBJ2-5, with D possibly TRBD1 on 5 matching bases. The V end was cut by 3 bases, the J end by 1 base, with 16 bases between. The germline V gene has CDR1 SGHRS and CDR2 YFSETQ. This CDR3 has 16 residues. CDR3 amino acids: CASSYRQQLSQETQYF. CDR3 coding DNA: TGCGCCAGCAGCTACAGACAGCAACTATCCCAAGAGACCCAGTACTTC.

This clonotype was counted ten times or more. The chain joins TRBV4-3 to TRBJ2-7; perhaps TRBD2 as D (5 bases). The V end lost 0 bases, the J end lost 5 bases, and 11 bases lay between the germline ends. Germline lookup yields CDR1 LGHNA and CDR2 YSLEER. CDR3 length: 14 residues. CDR3 region: CASSQDEGANEQYF. The CDR3 nucleotides are TGCGCCAGCAGCCAAGACGAGGGCGCCAACGAGCAGTACTTC.

This clonotype appeared many times. The chain has TRBV12-3 or TRBV12-4 and TRBJ1-5, with no clear D. V was pared by 3 bases and J by 2 bases, with 14 bases between. This CDR3 has 16 residues. CDR3 in amino acids: CASSFGTVDGNQPQHF. Here the CDR3 DNA reads TGTGCCAGCAGTTTTGGCACGGTGGATGGCAATCAGCCCCAGCATTTT.

This clonotype was seen ten or more times. The chain joins TRBV6-5 to TRBJ2-1; a weak D match, TRBD2 (5 bases). The CDR3 consists of 13 residues. Trimming pared 2 bases from V and 8 bases from J, leaving 10 bases between. Germline assignment: CDR1 MNHEY and CDR2 SVGAGI. CDR3 amino acids: CASSYVGGYEQFF. The CDR3 nucleotides are TGTGCCAGCAGTTACGTCGGCGGGTATGAGCAGTTCTTC.

This clonotype has at least ten counts. The genes are TRBV20-1 and TRBJ1-5; 9 positions agree with TRBD1. V was pared by 5 bases and J by 2 bases, with 1 base of the junction left unmatched. The CDR3 loop spans 13 amino acids. Germline CDR1 and CDR2: DFQATT and SNEGSKA (reference sequence). The CDR3 DNA reads TGCAGTGCTTGGACAGGGGGCAATCAGCCCCAGCATTTT. It encodes CSAWTGGNQPQHF.

The sample holds many counts of this clonotype. The V call is TRBV7-3, the J call TRBJ2-1; 9 positions match TRBD2. The CDR3 has 16 residues. V shed 0 bases and J 6 bases; nucleotides not matched to a gene: 6. Looked up from germline, CDR1 is SGHTA and CDR2 is FQGTGA. As DNA, the CDR3 is TGTGCCAGCAGCTTAACGGGGCGGGGGGGCGTCAATGAGCAGTTCTTC. It codes for CASSLTGRGGVNEQFF.

This clonotype has a count of ten or more. The V gene is TRBV20-1, the J gene TRBJ2-7, with 9 bases lining up with TRBD2. This CDR3 is 14 amino acids long. The V and J ends lost 5 bases and 7 bases, in that order; junction bases with no gene match: 12. The germline gives CDR1 DFQATT, CDR2 SNEGSKA (reference sequence). The DNA of the CDR3 is TGCAGTGCTCGAGGCGGGGGGGCGGTGGGAGAGCAGTACTTC. Protein product: CSARGGGAVGEQYF.

A note on this clonotype: This may be a read error, as it is one base from a much larger clone. The chain is built from TRBV7-2 and TRBJ2-4; the match to TRBD1 covers 7 bases. CDR3 length: 16 residues. The germline CDR1 and CDR2 sequences are SGHTA and FQGNSA. V lost 2 bases, J lost 3 bases, and 7 bases stayed unmatched. The CDR3 sequence: CASSLSWTGDKNIQYF. The CDR3, as DNA: TGTGCCAGCAGCTTAAGTTGGACAGGAGACAAAAACATTCAGTACTTC.

This clonotype came up many times. J is TRBJ2-3 and V is TRBV20-1; D uncertain. The CDR3 loop spans 14 amino acids. Trimming left V 2 bases short and J 2 bases short, with 11 bases between. CDR1 is DFQATT, CDR2 SNEGSKA, per germline (reference sequence). The CDR3 region has the DNA TGCAGTGCTAGACTCGCGGAGAACACAGATACGCAGTATTTT. Translation gives CSARLAENTDTQYF.

This clonotype appeared a few times. The CDR3 DNA follows: TGCGCCAGCAGCTTGTTAGTAGCGAACACCGGGGAGCTGTTTTTT. Translating gives CASSLLVANTGELFF. J is TRBJ2-2 and V is TRBV5-1; D remains unclear. Germline V gene data show CDR1 as SGHRS and CDR2 as YFSETQ. V gave up 1 base and J gave up 0 bases, with 7 bases separating them. The CDR3 totals 15 residues.